A single sample gave rise to the 15 T cell receptor beta chains below, sequenced in a study of CD8 T cells in ankylosing spondylitis. Points from the study as a whole: Ankylosing spondylitis blood appeared to be characterized by a TCR beta motif of 8 or 9 highly homologous variants.

For these TCRs, the target antigens are not known. A single record per CDR3 protein comes from TCRdb applying MiXCR to the 5' RACE reads. The sample comprises a few hundred thousand distinct CDR3 sequences, about 15% of which are singletons, and approximately 1% rests with the top ten. The sequenced sample was blood, either unsorted or a sorted T cell fraction (not recorded which). These TCRs come from a male donor with ankylosing spondylitis.

In its sample, this clonotype was seen a few times. The chain joins TRBV24-1 to TRBJ2-5; D is perhaps TRBD2 (6 bases). Germline-derived CDR1 and CDR2 are KGHDR and SFDVKD. The CDR3 consists of 15 residues. V lost 4 bases, J lost 4 bases, and 15 bases lay in between. CDR3 bases: TGTGCCACCAGTGACCCCTCTGGAGGGCTAGAGACCCAGTACTTC. As protein: CATSDPSGGLETQYF.

This clonotype was seen a handful of times. V and J are TRBV7-8 and TRBJ2-5; D possibly corresponds to TRBD1 (5 bases). Germline CDR1 reads SGHVS; CDR2 reads FQNEAQ. The ends were cut back, 1 base at V and 5 bases at J, with 14 bases in the middle. The CDR3 contains 15 residues. The CDR3 sequence is CASSLESGPGETQYF. DNA for the CDR3: TGTGCCAGCAGCTTAGAGTCAGGGCCAGGGGAGACCCAGTACTTC.

The chain employs TRBV5-1 and TRBJ2-7, with D possibly called TRBD1 or TRBD2 (5 bases each). The germline CDR1 and CDR2 sequences are SGHRS and YFSETQ. This CDR3 comprises 16 residues. The V and J ends lost 4 bases and 0 bases respectively, with 17 bases between them. DNA for the CDR3: TGCGCCAGCAGCCTCAGGGAACTAGTTAGCTCCTACGAGCAGTACTTC. Protein sequence: CASSLRELVSSYEQYF.

The rearrangement links TRBV10-1 to TRBJ2-1; D gene unclear. CDR3 length equals 14 residues. V shed 3 bases and J shed 4 bases, with 10 bases lying between them. In germline, CDR1 is WNHNN, CDR2 SYGVQD (reference sequence). DNA of the CDR3: TGCGCCAGCAGTGATCTGGGCCGGTACAATGAGCAGTTCTTC. This codes for CASSDLGRYNEQFF.

The chain joins TRBV6-5 to TRBJ1-1; D is perhaps TRBD1 (5 bases). The CDR3 runs 15 residues. Germline lookup yields CDR1 MNHEY and CDR2 SVGAGI. V lost 0 bases, J lost 5 bases, and 13 bases lay in between. CDR3 sequence (DNA): TGTGCCAGCAGTTACTCTAGCCAGGGAGGGACTGAAGCTTTCTTT. Its protein product is CASSYSSQGGTEAFF.

The J gene is TRBJ1-1, the V gene TRBV10-3; the D gene is possibly TRBD1 (5 bases). V lost 7 bases, J lost 6 bases, and 15 bases lay in between. Germline CDR1 and CDR2: ENHRY and SYGVKD. The CDR3 is 13 amino acids. The CDR3 sequence: CAINGAQGAEAFF. As DNA, the CDR3 is TGTGCCATCAATGGGGCCCAGGGCGCTGAAGCTTTCTTT.

The chain employs TRBV7-3 and TRBJ2-2; 8 bases agree with TRBD1. This CDR3 contains 16 residues. V dropped 2 bases and J dropped 5; count of bases not matched to a gene: 7. CDR1 and CDR2 (germline): SGHTA, FQGTGA. The CDR3 bases are TGTGCCAGCAGCTTATCAGGACAGGGTATTACCGGGGAGCTGTTTTTT. Translating gives CASSLSGQGITGELFF.

This clonotype was seen repeatedly, ten times or more. CDR3 in DNA: TGTGCCAGCAGCCGGAGCGGGACTCGAGATACGCAGTATTTT. Amino acids: CASSRSGTRDTQYF. The gene calls are TRBV7-9 and TRBJ2-3, with 7 positions matching TRBD2. The trim removed 5 bases at V and 5 bases at J, leaving 7 bases unmatched. The germline V gene encodes CDR1 SEHNR and CDR2 FQNEAQ (reference sequence). The CDR3 is 14 residues long.

This clonotype turned up a few times. The chain uses TRBV29-1 and TRBJ1-2; D is undetermined. V was clipped by 7 bases and J by 5 bases, with 14 bases between them. The CDR3 consists of 12 residues. Germline V gene data show CDR1 as SQVTM and CDR2 as ANQGSEA. The CDR3 protein is CSALQRAYGYTF. The CDR3 nucleotides read TGCAGCGCCCTACAGAGAGCTTATGGCTACACCTTC.

This clonotype was counted a few times. The chain is built from TRBV9 and TRBJ2-7, with a tentative D call TRBD1 (7 bases). The V and J ends lost 0 bases and 6 bases respectively, with 16 bases between them. Germline-derived CDR1 and CDR2 are SGDLS and YYNGEE. The CDR3 spans 15 residues. The CDR3, as DNA: TGTGCCAGCAGCGTAGAGGGGGCGGGAAGATCCGAGCAGTACTTC. Protein product: CASSVEGAGRSEQYF.

This clonotype appeared a few times. The V gene is TRBV11-3, the J gene TRBJ2-1; perhaps D is TRBD1 or TRBD2 (6 bases each). With 5 bases removed from V and 9 bases from J, the gap between germline ends came to 20 bases. Germline V CDR1 and CDR2: SGHNT, YENEEA. The CDR3 runs to 15 residues. CDR3 amino acids: CASSQLGGPRVEQFF. CDR3 DNA sequence: TGTGCCAGCAGCCAGTTGGGGGGCCCTCGGGTTGAGCAGTTCTTC.

This rearrangement joins TRBV30 to TRBJ2-3, with unresolved D. Trimming stripped 0 bases from V and 7 bases from J, with 11 bases between. Germline values: CDR1 GTSNPN, CDR2 SVGIG (reference sequence). This CDR3 region has 13 residues. CDR3 amino acids: CAWSVNRGNTQYF. As DNA, the CDR3 is TGTGCCTGGAGTGTAAACAGAGGAAATACGCAGTATTTT.

There are many counts of this clonotype. The rearrangement uses TRBV24-1 and TRBJ1-1; 7 bases line up with TRBD1. This CDR3 region has 15 residues. CDR1 is KGHDR, CDR2 SFDVKD, per germline. V trimming: 7 bases; J trimming: 4 bases; junction bases outside the gene matches: 11. CDR3 sequence: CATSGGHRGATEAFF. The CDR3 region has the DNA TGTGCCACCAGCGGGGGACACAGGGGCGCCACTGAAGCTTTCTTT.

The V gene is TRBV10-3, the J gene TRBJ2-3, with D possibly TRBD1 on 8 matching bases. The V gene lost 0 bases and the J gene lost 5 bases, with 15 bases spanning the gap. CDR1 is ENHRY and CDR2 is SYGVKD in the germline V gene. CDR3 length: 16 amino acids. The CDR3 loop is CAISESGTGLGDTQYF. CDR3 sequence (DNA): TGTGCCATCAGTGAGTCCGGGACAGGACTAGGAGATACGCAGTATTTT.

This clonotype turned up a few times. The genes are TRBV20-1 and TRBJ1-1; unclear D gene. V was shortened by 3 bases and J by 4 bases, with 15 bases between the two germline ends. The germline gives CDR1 DFQATT, CDR2 SNEGSKA (reference sequence). This CDR3 contains 14 residues. Written as DNA, the CDR3 is TGCAGTGCTAGCCTAGGGTGGGATGTCACTGAAGCTTTCTTT. Translation gives CSASLGWDVTEAFF.